The 10 T cell receptor beta chains below all came from one sample that was sequenced in a study of blood T cell repertoires in COVID-19. Method: immunoSEQ multiplex PCR; TCRdb's copy keeps in-frame clones and lacks some. Of roughly 130,000 clones detected, about 83% appear once; the ten largest clones hold around 9.5%. The sequenced material came from peripheral blood. All receptors derive from a man aged 30 to 39 with COVID-19, enrolled during active disease.

The chain carries TRBV7-9 and TRBJ2-7; TRBD2 matches 11 bases. Germline values: CDR1 SEHNR, CDR2 FQNEAQ (reference sequence). The CDR3 is 15 residues long. J gave up 5 bases and V 5 bases, and 8 bases lay outside the gene matches. Written as DNA, the CDR3 is TGTGCCAGCAGCCAGACTAGCGGGATTAGCCACGAGCAGTACTTC. As protein: CASSQTSGISHEQYF.

The V and J genes are TRBV27 and TRBJ2-5; 8 bases are a match to TRBD1. CDR1 and CDR2 (germline): MNHEY, SMNVEV (reference sequence). The trim removed 5 bases at V and 4 bases at J, leaving 6 bases unmatched. The CDR3 extends over 14 amino acids. The CDR3 protein is CASSRARGRETQYF. The CDR3 coding sequence is TGTGCCAGCAGTCGGGCCAGGGGGCGAGAGACCCAGTACTTC.

The chain recombines TRBV7-8 with TRBJ2-1; 7 bases are shared with TRBD2. V shed 0 bases and J 4 bases; nucleotides not matched to a gene: 3. The CDR3 sequence is 15 residues long. CDR1 and CDR2 (germline): SGHVS, FQNEAQ. CDR3 sequence: CASSLAQGGYNEQFF. CDR3 coding DNA: TGTGCCAGCAGCTTAGCTCAGGGAGGGTACAATGAGCAGTTCTTC.

The chain employs TRBV6-1 and TRBJ1-3, with D tentatively TRBD1 (5 bases). CDR3 length: 16 amino acids. V was trimmed by 2 bases and J by 4 bases, leaving 15 bases between them. Germline V gene lookup returns CDR1 MNHNS and CDR2 SASEGT. The CDR3 DNA follows: TGTGCCAGCAGTGAATGGGGCGGTTCTGGAGGAAACACCATATATTTT. Translating gives CASSEWGGSGGNTIYF.

The chain uses TRBV5-4 and TRBJ2-7; 8 nucleotides line up with TRBD2. V lost 4 bases, J lost 0 bases, and 3 bases stayed unmatched. The germline gives CDR1 SGHNT, CDR2 YYREEE (reference sequence). There are 14 residues in the CDR3. CDR3 DNA sequence: TGTGCCAGCAGCCCCCGGGGGGGCTCCTACGAGCAGTACTTC. Encoded protein: CASSPRGGSYEQYF.

This chain connects TRBV24-1 to TRBJ2-7; 9 bases line up with TRBD2. With V trimmed by 6 bases and J by 1 base, 6 bases remained unmatched. The germline CDR1 and CDR2 sequences are KGHDR and SFDVKD. The CDR3 is 15 amino acids. The CDR3 bases are TGTGCCACCAGTTCGAAGACTAGCGGATCCTACGAGCAGTACTTC. Its protein product is CATSSKTSGSYEQYF.

The rearrangement joins TRBV30 to TRBJ2-1, with 7 nucleotides matching TRBD2. The CDR3 extends over 17 amino acids. Germline V lookup: CDR1 GTSNPN, CDR2 SVGIG (reference sequence). The V gene end was trimmed by 0 bases and the J gene end by 5 bases; junction bases not matched to a gene: 13. The CDR3 nucleotides read TGTGCCTGGAGTGTAGCATTTAGGCTAGCGGAAAACAATGAGCAGTTCTTC. Translated, it gives CAWSVAFRLAENNEQFF.

This chain uses TRBV18 with TRBJ1-1; weak D call: TRBD1 (6 bases). Trimming took 4 bases from V and 7 from J, leaving 13 bases between them. The CDR3 extends over 13 amino acids. Germline V gene sequence: CDR1 KGHSH, CDR2 LQKENI. The DNA for the CDR3 is TGTGCCAGCTCACACAGTAGGGACAATGAAGCTTTCTTT. This sequence encodes CASSHSRDNEAFF.

The chain employs TRBV28 and TRBJ1-1; 10 bases line up with TRBD1. Per the germline V gene, CDR1 is MDHEN and CDR2 is SYDVKM. The ends lost 6 bases at V and 1 base at J; junction bases unmatched: 8. The CDR3 loop spans 16 amino acids. For the CDR3, the DNA is TGTGCCAGCAGCGCCGGGACAGGGGTCTCGAACACTGAAGCTTTCTTT. Translating it yields CASSAGTGVSNTEAFF.

This chain links TRBV29-1 with TRBJ1-2; tentatively, D is TRBD1 (5 bases). From germline, CDR1 is SQVTM and CDR2 ANQGSEA. The CDR3 consists of 16 residues. V was clipped by 4 bases and J by 4 bases, with 22 bases between them. The CDR3, as DNA: TGCAGCGTTGGGTTCGGGGGTCGCGGAGAATCCTATGGCTACACCTTC. Its protein product is CSVGFGGRGESYGYTF.